The clone carrying this TCR beta chain showed up just a few times. The antigen is not known. This sample was taken from a study of T cells in Graves' hyperthyroidism and ophthalmopathy. The study's findings and limits: In the blood, most expanded thyroid clonotypes above 0.001 appeared as well.

TCR beta CDR3 regions were amplified from RNA. Initially, a first-round RT-PCR of the TCR CDR3 employed the HTBI primer set. TCRdb reprocessed the multiplex PCR reads via MiXCR and lists one record per CDR3 protein. The table records hundreds of thousands of distinct CDR3 sequences, roughly 45% of them present only once. This CDR3 is built from 14 residues. V dropped 4 bases and J dropped 3 bases, with 14 bases sitting between them. Germline V gene data show CDR1 as SGDLS and CDR2 as YYNGEE. Uncontrolled infection, other autoimmune disease, pregnancy or lactation led to exclusion. The source material was peripheral blood or thyroid tissue (not recorded which). This TCR was recovered from an adult man with Graves' disease, either hyperthyroidism or ophthalmopathy (not recorded which). The J gene is TRBJ2-7, the V gene TRBV9, with D perhaps TRBD2 (6 bases). The CDR3 nucleotides are TGTGCCAGCAGCCACGGAGGGATACTCTACGAGCAGTACTTC. Its translation: CASSHGGILYEQYF.